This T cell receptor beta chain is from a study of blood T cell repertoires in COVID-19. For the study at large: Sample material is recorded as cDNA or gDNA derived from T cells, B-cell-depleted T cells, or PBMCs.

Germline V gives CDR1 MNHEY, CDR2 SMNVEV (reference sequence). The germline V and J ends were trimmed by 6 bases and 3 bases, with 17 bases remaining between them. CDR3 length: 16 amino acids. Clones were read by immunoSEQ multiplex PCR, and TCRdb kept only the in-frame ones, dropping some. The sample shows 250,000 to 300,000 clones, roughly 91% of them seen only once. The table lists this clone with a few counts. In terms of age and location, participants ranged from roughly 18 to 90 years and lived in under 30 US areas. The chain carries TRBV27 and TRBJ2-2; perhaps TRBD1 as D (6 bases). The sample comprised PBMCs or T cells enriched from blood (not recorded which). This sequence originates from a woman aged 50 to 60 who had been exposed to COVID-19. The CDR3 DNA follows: TGTGCCAGCAGAACACAGGGTAGGTCTGACACCGGGGAGCTGTTTTTT. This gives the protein CASRTQGRSDTGELFF.